What follows are 13 T cell receptor beta chains derived from one specimen sequenced in a study of T-cell memory formation after mild COVID-19. From the 5' RACE reads, TCRdb called clonotypes with MiXCR, one entry per CDR3 protein. The sample lists 250,000 to 350,000 distinct CDR3 sequences, 14% occurring once. Sequenced: PBMCs or a T cell subset sorted from them (not recorded which). The source is a young man who had mild COVID-19 (a few samples of this study predate the infection). Cell type and time point are not known.

The chain combines TRBV7-2 with TRBJ1-6; D is unclear. This CDR3 region has 14 residues. Germline lookup yields CDR1 SGHTA and CDR2 FQGNSA. The germline V and J ends were trimmed by 8 bases and 7 bases, with 15 bases remaining between them. CDR3 in DNA: TGTGCCAGCCGGTCGGTCCGGGGAAATTCACCCCTCCACTTT. This translates into CASRSVRGNSPLHF.

This clonotype was seen a few times. The chain employs TRBV29-1 and TRBJ1-1; perhaps TRBD1 as D (6 bases). Germline-derived CDR1 and CDR2 are SQVTM and ANQGSEA. The CDR3 has 12 amino acids. The germline V and J ends were trimmed by 3 bases and 7 bases, with 12 bases remaining between them. CDR3 sequence reads: CSVERGGGEAFF. The CDR3, as DNA: TGCAGCGTTGAGAGGGGGGGAGGTGAAGCTTTCTTT. Together with reference TRBV29-1 and TRBJ1-1, the CDR3 gives the full variable domain: SAVISQKPSRDICQRGTSLTIQCQVDSQVTMMFWYRQQPGQSLTLIATANQGSEATYESGFVIDKFPISRPNLTFSTLTVSNMSPEDSSIYLCSVERGGGEAFFGQGTRLTVV.

The gene calls are TRBV6-6 and TRBJ1-3, with 7 nucleotides matching TRBD1. The CDR3 extends over 15 amino acids. V shed 6 bases, J shed 0 bases, and the junction held 5 bases outside the gene matches. Germline CDR1 MNHNY, CDR2 SVGAGI (reference sequence). Written as DNA, the CDR3 is TGTGCCAGCAGCCGCGGACAGGTCTCTGGAAACACCATATATTTT. It encodes CASSRGQVSGNTIYF.

This clonotype was counted a few times. The chain links TRBV10-3 to TRBJ2-5, with 9 bases lining up with TRBD1. With V trimmed by 2 bases and J by 12 bases, 16 bases remained unmatched. This CDR3 spans 16 amino acids. CDR1 and CDR2 (germline): ENHRY, SYGVKD. Written as DNA, the CDR3 is TGTGCCATCAGTGAGGTTCCCGGACAGGGGCCCCCTGGGAAGTACTTC. Translation gives CAISEVPGQGPPGKYF.

V usage is TRBV6-2 or TRBV6-3 and J usage is TRBJ2-3; 8 bases line up with TRBD2. CDR3 size: 15 residues. V lost 2 bases, J lost 6 bases, and 7 bases stayed unmatched. Germline CDR1 MNHEY, CDR2 SVGEGT. Here the CDR3 reads CASSYTRTSRDTQYF. The CDR3 nucleotides read TGTGCCAGCAGTTACACGAGGACTAGCCGCGATACGCAGTATTTT.

This clonotype was detected a few times. V and J are TRBV6-2 or TRBV6-3 and TRBJ2-3; 12 bases match TRBD2. CDR3 length: 15 residues. The V and J ends lost 6 bases and 8 bases, in that order; junction bases with no gene match: 9. CDR1 is MNHEY and CDR2 is SVGEGT in the germline V gene. CDR3 amino acids: CASRERLAGEGTQYF. In DNA form, the CDR3 reads TGTGCCAGCAGAGAAAGACTAGCGGGGGAAGGTACGCAGTATTTT.

This clonotype has more than one count but fewer than ten. This sequence joins TRBV29-1 and TRBJ1-1, with 7 bases fitting TRBD1. Losses at the gene ends were 7 bases for V and 3 bases for J; bases not matched to a gene: 5. Germline CDR1 reads SQVTM; CDR2 reads ANQGSEA. The CDR3 consists of 12 residues. The CDR3, as DNA: TGCAGCGCCCCAGGGGGTGACACTGAAGCTTTCTTT. This translates into CSAPGGDTEAFF.

The chain combines TRBV19 with TRBJ1-1; D gene uncertain. This CDR3 comprises 13 residues. Germline loops: CDR1 LNHDA, CDR2 SQIVND (reference sequence). V lost 7 bases and J 2 bases, leaving 11 bases between the germline ends. Written as DNA, the CDR3 is TGTGCCAGTATTGGAGTTATCAACACTGAAGCTTTCTTT. Its protein product is CASIGVINTEAFF.

This clonotype appeared a few times. J is TRBJ1-1 and V is TRBV23-1; D gene unclear. TRBV23-1 qualifies as an ORF whose function is uncertain. CDR3 length equals 17 residues. Trimming pared 0 bases from V and 1 base from J, leaving 15 bases between. DNA of the CDR3: TGCGCCAGCAGTCAATCGGACGGACGCCCTAGGAACACTGAAGCTTTCTTT. Its protein product is CASSQSDGRPRNTEAFF.

This clonotype came up a few times. This rearrangement joins TRBV4-2 to TRBJ2-4; either TRBD1 or TRBD2 may supply D (6 bases each). Germline V gives CDR1 LGHNA, CDR2 YNFKEQ. CDR3 length: 14 residues. V was shortened by 3 bases and J by 8 bases, with 14 bases between the two germline ends. The CDR3 DNA reads TGTGCCAGCAGCCATGGAGGGGGGCTGGACATTCAGTACTTC. It encodes CASSHGGGLDIQYF.

This clonotype was counted only a few times. The chain recombines TRBV20-1 with TRBJ1-1, with D unclear. Germline values: CDR1 DFQATT, CDR2 SNEGSKA (reference sequence). V was cut by 4 bases and J by 0 bases, with 9 bases left in between. This CDR3 spans 13 amino acids. CDR3 nucleotides: TGCAGTGCTACCCCGCGGGTGAACACTGAAGCTTTCTTT. Residues: CSATPRVNTEAFF.

This clonotype was detected many times. The chain couples TRBV7-2 to TRBJ2-2; D remains ambiguous. Trimming pared 6 bases from V and 4 bases from J, leaving 6 bases between. The CDR3 is made up of 12 amino acids. Looked up from germline, CDR1 is SGHTA and CDR2 is FQGNSA. The CDR3 DNA reads TGTGCCAGCAGTCCGGGCACCGGGGAGCTGTTTTTT. It codes for CASSPGTGELFF.

The chain links TRBV7-2 to TRBJ2-1; unclear D gene. Looked up from germline, CDR1 is SGHTA and CDR2 is FQGNSA. V lost 2 bases and J 3 bases, leaving 8 bases between the germline ends. CDR3 length equals 14 residues. The CDR3, as DNA: TGTGCCAGCAGCTTATACAGCGACTACAATGAGCAGTTCTTC. It translates to CASSLYSDYNEQFF.